These T cell receptor beta chains were read from a single sample in a study of blood T cell repertoires in COVID-19. The repertoire was sequenced with immunoSEQ multiplex PCR; TCRdb's copy has only in-frame clones and lacks some. The sample has 45,000 to 50,000 clones; approximately 88% are singletons. Sequencing was performed on peripheral blood. All receptors come from a man in his forties or fifties with acute or convalescent COVID-19. The CDR3 runs from the conserved cysteine through the conserved F or W. Each record gives: D gene, CDR3 length, J gene, V gene, clone size, CDR3 protein, CDR3 DNA. A D gene is named only where the DNA matches it firmly. The size entry is marked missing in some rows and otherwise reads once, few, many or a size class.

NA	14	TRBJ1-4	TRBV7-9	NA	CASSGSQGNEKLFF	TGTGCCAGCAGCGGATCACAGGGTAATGAAAAACTGTTTTTT
TRBD2	16	TRBJ2-7	TRBV19	NA	CASTGTSGRGSYEQYF	TGTGCCAGTACCGGGACTAGCGGGAGGGGATCCTACGAGCAGTACTTC
TRBD2	15	TRBJ2-5	TRBV9	NA	CASSELSGNSETQYF	TGTGCCAGCAGCGAATTAAGCGGGAATTCAGAGACCCAGTACTTC
TRBD1	16	TRBJ1-4	TRBV18	NA	CASSLLGQGTNEKLFF	TGTGCCAGCTCACTTTTAGGACAGGGGACTAATGAAAAACTGTTTTTT
TRBD1	17	TRBJ2-2	TRBV19	NA	CASRLRTGSTQAGELFF	TGTGCCAGTAGGCTCCGGACAGGGTCCACACAGGCCGGGGAGCTGTTTTTT
NA	13	TRBJ2-7	TRBV5-1	once	CASSIEVASEQYF	TGCGCCAGCAGCATAGAAGTCGCGTCCGAGCAGTACTTC
NA	14	TRBJ2-2	TRBV30	NA	CAWSFSSPTGELFF	TGTGCCTGGAGTTTTTCTAGTCCCACCGGGGAGCTGTTTTTT
NA	13	TRBJ2-3	TRBV7-9	few	CASSFLGTDTQYF	TGTGCCAGCAGCTTTCTAGGAACAGATACGCAGTATTTT
TRBD1	15	TRBJ2-5	TRBV5-6	NA	CASSLLGGQQETQYF	TGTGCCAGCAGCTTGTTAGGGGGCCAGCAAGAGACCCAGTACTTC
NA	13	TRBJ2-3	TRBV19	NA	CASSSFPAGTQYF	TGTGCCAGTAGTTCCTTCCCCGCGGGTACGCAGTATTTT
TRBD1	17	TRBJ2-3	TRBV7-9	NA	CASSSPRWGQGPDTQYF	TGTGCCAGCAGCTCACCTAGGTGGGGACAGGGTCCAGATACGCAGTATTTT
TRBD1	17	TRBJ1-5	TRBV27	once	CASSPKTGGFHNQPQHF	TGTGCCAGCAGTCCAAAAACAGGGGGCTTTCACAATCAGCCCCAGCATTTT
NA	13	TRBJ1-1	TRBV27	NA	CASSFAGNTEAFF	TGTGCCAGCAGTTTCGCCGGGAACACTGAAGCTTTCTTT
NA	14	TRBJ1-1	TRBV7-6	NA	CASSLDGYNTEAFF	TGTGCCAGCAGCTTAGACGGGTATAACACTGAAGCTTTCTTT
TRBD2	14	TRBJ2-5	TRBV9	NA	CASSVGGVQETQYF	TGTGCCAGCAGCGTGGGGGGGGTCCAAGAGACCCAGTACTTC
NA	11	TRBJ2-3	TRBV6-5	NA	CASGRAHTQYF	TGTGCCTCGGGCAGGGCACATACGCAGTATTTT
NA	14	TRBJ2-7	TRBV3-1/TRBV3-2	NA	CASSQGMAGDEQYF	TGTGCCAGCAGCCAAGGGATGGCAGGTGACGAGCAGTACTTC
TRBD1	15	TRBJ1-4	TRBV19	NA	CASRRAQDRGEKLFF	TGTGCCAGTAGACGGGCCCAAGACAGGGGTGAAAAACTGTTTTTT
TRBD1	16	TRBJ1-6	TRBV6-2/TRBV6-3	NA	CASSYPGTGRSSPLHF	TGTGCCAGCAGTTACCCCGGGACAGGCCGTAGTTCACCCCTCCACTTT
NA	13	TRBJ1-5	TRBV12-3/TRBV12-4	NA	CASSPNGAQPQHF	TGTGCCAGCAGTCCGAACGGAGCTCAGCCCCAGCATTTT
TRBD1	13	TRBJ2-1	TRBV24-1	NA	CATSDEQGGEQFF	TGTGCCACCAGTGATGAACAGGGGGGCGAGCAGTTCTTC
TRBD1	16	TRBJ1-4	TRBV5-6	NA	CASSLVAGGSNEKLFF	TGTGCCAGCAGCTTGGTGGCAGGGGGCTCTAATGAAAAACTGTTTTTT
TRBD1	13	TRBJ2-5	TRBV2	NA	CASSQGQQETQYF	TGTGCCAGCAGTCAGGGACAGCAAGAGACCCAGTACTTC
NA	13	TRBJ1-1	TRBV7-2	once	CASSLGGGYKAFF	TGTGCCAGCAGCTTGGGGGGTGGGTACAAGGCTTTCTTT
TRBD1	14	TRBJ1-2	TRBV7-9	few	CASSSRDSNYGYTF	TGTGCCAGCAGCTCCCGGGACAGTAACTATGGCTACACCTTC
NA	16	TRBJ1-5	TRBV25-1	NA	CASSEWDTYSNQPQHF	TGTGCCAGCAGTGAATGGGACACTTATAGCAATCAGCCCCAGCATTTT
NA	14	TRBJ1-3	TRBV30	NA	CAWTRGKSGNTIYF	TGTGCCTGGACTAGGGGAAAATCTGGAAACACCATATATTTT
NA	15	TRBJ1-6	TRBV30	NA	CAWSLGGGIRGALHF	TGTGCCTGGAGTCTCGGTGGGGGGATAAGAGGGGCCCTCCACTTT
NA	15	TRBJ1-5	TRBV2	NA	CASSERQGGDQPQHF	TGTGCCAGCAGTGAAAGGCAGGGTGGAGACCAGCCCCAGCATTTT
NA	15	TRBJ2-7	TRBV18	NA	CASSPEEGRFYEQYF	TGTGCCAGCTCACCGGAGGAGGGTCGGTTCTACGAGCAGTACTTC
NA	13	TRBJ2-3	TRBV27	few	CASSEGLGGTQYF	TGTGCCAGCAGTGAGGGGTTGGGGGGTACGCAGTATTTT
NA	13	TRBJ1-2	TRBV2	NA	CASSEKGRIGYTF	TGTGCCAGCAGTGAGAAGGGGCGTATAGGCTACACCTTC
TRBD2	16	TRBJ2-2	TRBV24-1	NA	CATSDPGRDDTGELFF	TGTGCCACCAGTGACCCCGGGAGGGATGACACCGGGGAGCTGTTTTTT
TRBD1	14	TRBJ2-7	TRBV15	NA	CATSPEGTGYKQYF	TGTGCCACCAGCCCCGAAGGGACAGGGTATAAGCAGTACTTC
TRBD1	13	TRBJ1-2	TRBV27	medium-sized	CASSRQGSYGYTF	TGTGCCAGCAGCCGACAGGGATCCTATGGCTACACCTTC
TRBD1	17	TRBJ2-2	TRBV24-1	NA	CATSDLGTGINTGELFF	TGTGCCACCAGTGATTTGGGGACAGGGATTAACACCGGGGAGCTGTTTTTT
NA	15	TRBJ1-5	TRBV7-8	NA	CASSRWGQGNQPQHF	TGTGCCAGCAGCCGTTGGGGCCAAGGCAATCAGCCCCAGCATTTT
TRBD2	19	TRBJ2-5	TRBV7-2	NA	CASSTSTVAGGIIVETQYF	TGTGCCAGCAGCACGAGTACAGTAGCGGGGGGGATAATAGTTGAGACCCAGTACTTC
NA	14	TRBJ2-5	TRBV5-4	NA	CASSPEGRGETQYF	TGTGCCAGCAGCCCAGAGGGACGGGGGGAGACCCAGTACTTC
NA	13	TRBJ2-5	TRBV6-5	NA	CASSYGAQETQYF	TGTGCCAGCAGTTATGGGGCGCAGGAGACCCAGTACTTC
NA	14	TRBJ2-3	TRBV6-2/TRBV6-3	NA	CASSYDLRRDTQYF	TGTGCCAGCAGTTACGATCTGAGGAGAGATACGCAGTATTTT
TRBD1	15	TRBJ2-7	TRBV5-6	NA	CASSLRQGRSYEQYF	TGTGCCAGCAGCCTTCGACAGGGGCGGTCCTACGAGCAGTACTTC
NA	14	TRBJ2-3	TRBV11-1	once	CASSLGGLTDTQYF	TGTGCCAGCAGCCTCGGGGGGCTAACAGATACGCAGTATTTT
TRBD1	17	TRBJ1-3	TRBV9	NA	CASSASGTAYSGNTIYF	TGTGCCAGCAGCGCCTCCGGGACAGCGTACTCTGGAAACACCATATATTTT
NA	12	TRBJ2-2	TRBV2	few	CASSVRAGELFF	TGTGCCAGCAGTGTGCGGGCCGGGGAGCTGTTTTTT
NA	15	TRBJ2-5	TRBV7-6	NA	CASSLFQGSQETQYF	TGTGCCAGCAGCTTATTCCAGGGCAGCCAAGAGACCCAGTACTTC
NA	17	TRBJ1-3	TRBV30	NA	CAWSAWGGAKSGNTIYF	TGTGCCTGGAGTGCCTGGGGGGGGGCAAAAAGTGGAAACACCATATATTTT